The 19 T cell receptor beta chains listed next were all sequenced from one sample in a study of blood T cell repertoires in COVID-19. Method: immunoSEQ multiplex PCR; TCRdb's copy keeps in-frame clones and lacks some. The sample has fewer than 200,000 clones, 82% seen once. Source material: peripheral blood. These receptors came from a woman between 40 and 50 years old with COVID-19, enrolled during active disease.

This chain connects TRBV9 to TRBJ1-6; the D gene is possibly TRBD1 (5 bases). Per germline, CDR1 SGDLS and CDR2 YYNGEE. CDR3 length: 14 amino acids. V was clipped by 3 bases and J by 9 bases, with 13 bases between them. The CDR3 nucleotides are TGTGCCAGCAGCGAGCGGGGGGAGGGTTCACCCCTCCACTTT. Its protein is CASSERGEGSPLHF.

This clone was recorded only once. The V call is TRBV12-3 or TRBV12-4, the J call TRBJ2-7; D is possibly TRBD1 (6 bases). The CDR3 covers 13 residues. V dropped 2 bases and J dropped 4 bases, with 9 bases sitting between them. The CDR3 DNA reads as TGTGCCAGCAGTTTATGGGGGCGGTACGAGCAGTACTTC. Encoded protein: CASSLWGRYEQYF.

This sequence joins TRBV2 and TRBJ1-3; the D is unclear. The CDR3 has 19 amino acids. Trimming shortened V by 4 bases and J by 0 bases, and 22 bases separated the two germline ends. CDR1 and CDR2 from the germline V gene are SNHLY and FYNNEI. The CDR3 DNA reads TGTGCCAGCAGTGCCGATTCGGTTGGAGGGCAGTACTCTGGAAACACCATATATTTT. Protein sequence: CASSADSVGGQYSGNTIYF.

J is TRBJ2-1 and V is TRBV30, with D perhaps matching TRBD2 (5 bases). The germline gives CDR1 GTSNPN, CDR2 SVGIG (reference sequence). Trimming removed 0 bases from V and 15 bases from J, with 18 bases in between. The CDR3 extends over 13 amino acids. CDR3 protein: CAWSVAVREARFF. The DNA of the CDR3 is TGTGCCTGGAGTGTAGCGGTCCGGGAAGCCCGGTTCTTC.

This clone has only one observation. This chain links TRBV10-3 with TRBJ2-7; 9 nucleotides agree with TRBD2. Looked up from germline, CDR1 is ENHRY and CDR2 is SYGVKD. V was clipped by 6 bases and J by 3 bases; unmatched bases: 6. CDR3 size: 14 residues. The CDR3 loop is CAISGGTSIYEQYF. The CDR3 DNA reads TGTGCCATCAGCGGCGGGACTAGCATCTACGAGCAGTACTTC.

The V call is TRBV20-1, the J call TRBJ2-3; D uncertain. Germline V gene lookup returns CDR1 DFQATT and CDR2 SNEGSKA (reference sequence). This CDR3 has 11 residues. Trimming left V 2 bases short and J 4 bases short, with 4 bases between. The CDR3 DNA reads as TGCAGTGCTAGACTAGCAGATACGCAGTATTTT. Amino acids: CSARLADTQYF.

This chain connects TRBV7-2 to TRBJ2-1; 12 bases line up with TRBD2. Germline V gene sequence: CDR1 SGHTA, CDR2 FQGNSA. This CDR3 region has 16 residues. With V trimmed by 4 bases and J by 7 bases, 8 bases remained unmatched. The CDR3 reads CASSWSSGGAANEQFF. CDR3 nucleotides: TGTGCCAGCAGCTGGTCTAGCGGGGGGGCCGCTAATGAGCAGTTCTTC. The full variable domain, completed using reference TRBV7-2 and TRBJ2-1, is GAGVSQSPSNKVTEKGKDVELRCDPISGHTALYWYRQSLGQGLEFLIYFQGNSAPDKSGLPSDRFSAERTGGSVSTLTIQRTQQEDSAVYLCASSWSSGGAANEQFFGPGTRLTVL.

In this sample, this clone turned up once. V usage is TRBV4-2 and J usage is TRBJ2-6, with TRBD2 as a possible D gene (5 bases). The length of the CDR3 is 17 residues. The V gene's germline CDR1 is LGHNA and CDR2 YNFKEQ. Trimming pared 4 bases from V and 0 bases from J, leaving 13 bases between. The CDR3 reads CASSPSLDNSGANVLTF. DNA for the CDR3: TGTGCCAGCAGCCCTAGCCTAGATAACTCTGGGGCCAACGTCCTGACTTTC.

This clone was seen only once. The chain has TRBV27 and TRBJ1-6; TRBD1 aligns across 7 bases. Trimming removed 2 bases from V and 9 bases from J; junction bases left unmatched: 10. CDR3 length: 16 residues. The germline V gene encodes CDR1 MNHEY and CDR2 SMNVEV (reference sequence). The CDR3 region has the DNA TGTGCCAGCAGTTTAGATTTCAGGGGGAGCCGTTCACCCCTCCACTTT. Protein: CASSLDFRGSRSPLHF.

The chain combines TRBV10-3 with TRBJ1-2; D is unclear. V was shortened by 0 bases and J by 0 bases, with 8 bases between the two germline ends. The CDR3 extends over 15 amino acids. CDR1 ENHRY and CDR2 SYGVKD come from the germline V gene. CDR3 region: CAISESTTANYGYTF. CDR3 in DNA: TGTGCCATCAGTGAGTCGACAACAGCTAACTATGGCTACACCTTC.

The rearrangement uses TRBV28 and TRBJ1-2, with TRBD1 matching over 7 bases. This CDR3 is 15 amino acids long. With V trimmed by 9 bases and J by 4 bases, 14 bases remained unmatched. Germline values: CDR1 MDHEN, CDR2 SYDVKM. The CDR3 region is CASTRGRGRVYGYTF. The CDR3 DNA reads as TGTGCCAGTACCCGGGGAAGGGGGCGAGTCTATGGCTACACCTTC.

The chain couples TRBV7-3 to TRBJ2-3, with D perhaps matching TRBD1 (6 bases). From germline, CDR1 is SGHTA and CDR2 FQGTGA. V lost 3 bases, J lost 2 bases, and 9 bases lay in between. There are 14 residues in the CDR3. Here the CDR3 DNA reads TGTGCCAGCAGCTTGGGGGCGATCACAGATACGCAGTATTTT. Amino acids: CASSLGAITDTQYF.

This clone was recorded many times. V and J are TRBV4-2 and TRBJ1-1; TRBD1 matches at 9 bases. CDR3 length: 19 amino acids. Germline trimming cut 1 base from V and 1 base from J; bases unmatched to any gene: 13. From germline, CDR1 is LGHNA and CDR2 YNFKEQ. CDR3 region: CASSQGGGGQGITNTEAFF. For the CDR3, the DNA is TGTGCCAGCAGCCAAGGCGGAGGGGGACAGGGTATAACGAACACTGAAGCTTTCTTT.

The chain employs TRBV7-6 and TRBJ2-1; 7 bases agree with TRBD2. Per the germline V gene, CDR1 is SGHVS and CDR2 is FNYEAQ. The CDR3 has 15 amino acids. Trimming removed 5 bases from V and 4 bases from J; junction bases left unmatched: 8. The CDR3 protein is CASSAKRGIYNEQFF. Written as DNA, the CDR3 is TGTGCCAGCAGCGCGAAGCGGGGTATTTACAATGAGCAGTTCTTC.

This chain links TRBV28 with TRBJ2-1, with 8 bases that match TRBD2. This CDR3 is 16 amino acids long. Germline assignment: CDR1 MDHEN and CDR2 SYDVKM. V shed 4 bases and J 6 bases; nucleotides not matched to a gene: 11. The CDR3 DNA follows: TGTGCCAGCAGTTCCGCGGGTAGCGGGATCTCCAATGAGCAGTTCTTC. It translates to CASSSAGSGISNEQFF.

The chain employs TRBV28 and TRBJ2-3; the D is unclear. The germline V and J ends were trimmed by 3 bases and 6 bases, with 4 bases remaining between them. The CDR3 is 11 residues long. Germline lookup yields CDR1 MDHEN and CDR2 SYDVKM. In DNA, the CDR3 is TGTGCCAGCAGTTTCCGGGATACGCAGTATTTT. Amino acids: CASSFRDTQYF.

This chain links TRBV30 with TRBJ1-1; 12 nucleotides line up with TRBD1. Germline CDR1 reads GTSNPN; CDR2 reads SVGIG (reference sequence). Trimming took 3 bases from V and 3 from J; bases not matched to a gene: 8. The CDR3 is 16 amino acids. The CDR3 loop reads CAWSRDRGLSDTEAFF. As DNA, the CDR3 is TGTGCCTGGAGCCGGGACAGGGGGCTGTCGGACACTGAAGCTTTCTTT.

The chain has TRBV18 and TRBJ1-1, with 9 bases matching TRBD1. CDR3 length: 14 residues. J lost 5 bases, V lost 6 bases, and 7 bases had no gene match. Germline assignment: CDR1 KGHSH and CDR2 LQKENI. CDR3 nucleotides: TGTGCCAGCTCGCGGGACAGGGATAAAACTGAAGCTTTCTTT. It translates to CASSRDRDKTEAFF.

This clone appeared once. The J gene is TRBJ2-1, the V gene TRBV19; D unclear. CDR3 size: 14 residues. Germline loops: CDR1 LNHDA, CDR2 SQIVND (reference sequence). Trimming cost V 1 base and J 9 bases, with 13 bases left between them. CDR3 sequence: CASSIGNSWSEQFF. The CDR3 DNA follows: TGTGCCAGTAGTATAGGAAACAGCTGGTCTGAGCAGTTCTTC.